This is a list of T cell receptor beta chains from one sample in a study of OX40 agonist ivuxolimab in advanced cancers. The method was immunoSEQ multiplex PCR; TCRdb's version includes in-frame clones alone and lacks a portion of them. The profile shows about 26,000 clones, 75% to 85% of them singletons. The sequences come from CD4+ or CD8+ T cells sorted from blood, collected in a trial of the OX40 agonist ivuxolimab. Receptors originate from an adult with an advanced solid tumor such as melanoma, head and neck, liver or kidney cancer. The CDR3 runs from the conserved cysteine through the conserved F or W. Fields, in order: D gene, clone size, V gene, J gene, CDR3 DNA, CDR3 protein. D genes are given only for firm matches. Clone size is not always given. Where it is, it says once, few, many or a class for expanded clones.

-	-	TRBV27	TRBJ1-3	TGTGCCAGCAATGAGAACACCATATATTTC	CASNENTIYF
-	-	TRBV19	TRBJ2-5	TGTGCCAGTAGTATAATCGGACCGAGTGGAGAGACCCAGTACTTC	CASSIIGPSGETQYF
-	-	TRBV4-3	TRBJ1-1	TGCGCCAGCAGCCTAACCCACGTGGGTAGCGAGGACACTGAAGCTTTCTTT	CASSLTHVGSEDTEAFF
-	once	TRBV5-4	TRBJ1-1	TGTGCCAGCAGCCCCTTCAACACTGAAGCTTTCTTT	CASSPFNTEAFF
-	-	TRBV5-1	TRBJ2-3	TGCGCCAGCAGCTGGGATTCTAGCACAGATACGCAGTATTTT	CASSWDSSTDTQYF
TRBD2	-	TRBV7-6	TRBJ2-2	TGTGCCAGCAGCTCCTGGGAGGGGCTCGACGGCGCGAACACCGGGGAGCTGTTTTTT	CASSSWEGLDGANTGELFF
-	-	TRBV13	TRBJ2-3	TGTGCCAGCAGCTTAGGGGCACGTGGGCCGACCACAGATACGCAGTATTTT	CASSLGARGPTTDTQYF
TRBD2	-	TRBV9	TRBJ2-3	TGTGCCAGCAGCGCCCAACCCATACTAGCGGGAGTGGGCGCAGATACGCAGTATTTT	CASSAQPILAGVGADTQYF
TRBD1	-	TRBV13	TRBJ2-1	TGTGCCAGCAGCGACAGGGGGAACTACAATGAGCAGTTCTTC	CASSDRGNYNEQFF
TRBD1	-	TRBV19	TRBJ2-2	TGTGCCAGTAGGCCACAGGGGGCCTTGATCACCGGGGAGCTGTTTTTT	CASRPQGALITGELFF
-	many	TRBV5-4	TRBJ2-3	TGTGCCAGCAGCTTGGTAGATTTCACAGATACGCAGTATTTT	CASSLVDFTDTQYF
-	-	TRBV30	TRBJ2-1	TGTGCCTGGAGTACCCCCTATCAGGCCTACAATGAGCAGTTCTTC	CAWSTPYQAYNEQFF
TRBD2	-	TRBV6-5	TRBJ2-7	TGTGCCAGCAGTTACTCCCTGACTAGCGGGGGGTACGAGCAGTACTTC	CASSYSLTSGGYEQYF
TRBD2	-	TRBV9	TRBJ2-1	TGTGCCAGCAGCGCTGAGGCGGGGGGGTGGTCGTCCTACAATGAGCAGTTCTTC	CASSAEAGGWSSYNEQFF
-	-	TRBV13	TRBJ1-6	TGTGCCAGCAGCCCCGGGAACTATAATTCACCCCTCCACTTT	CASSPGNYNSPLHF
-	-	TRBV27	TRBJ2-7	TGTGCCAGCAGTCCCAGGGCAGGTCCATACGAGCAGTACTTC	CASSPRAGPYEQYF
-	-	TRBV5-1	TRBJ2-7	TGCGCCAGCAGCTTCGTCTGGGGGGAGGACGAGCAGTACTTC	CASSFVWGEDEQYF
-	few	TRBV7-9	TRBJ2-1	TGTGCCAGCAGCCAAGGGGCAGTTTCGGGAGCCAATGAGCAGTTCTTC	CASSQGAVSGANEQFF
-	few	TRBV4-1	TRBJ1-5	TGCGCCAGCAGCCAAGCGTCGGGGTTACTTAATCAGCCCCAGCATTTT	CASSQASGLLNQPQHF
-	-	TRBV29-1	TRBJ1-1	TGCAGCGTTGGCTCTGGGGAGAGGGCTGAAGCTTTCTTT	CSVGSGERAEAFF
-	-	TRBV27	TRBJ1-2	TGTGCCATTTGGTCGGAGTCGGGCTACACCTTC	CAIWSESGYTF
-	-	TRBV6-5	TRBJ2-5	TGTGCCAGCAGTTACGGGTCCCTTGGCGGGGAGACCCAGTACTTC	CASSYGSLGGETQYF
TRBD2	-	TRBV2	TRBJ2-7	TGTGCCAGCAGCCTAGCGGGGCCATTAGGGACCTACGAGCAGTACTTC	CASSLAGPLGTYEQYF
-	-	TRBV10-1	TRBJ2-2	TGCGCCAGCAGTGAGAGGAGGGCAGGAGGGGAGCTGTTTTTT	CASSERRAGGELFF
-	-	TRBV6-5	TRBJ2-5	TGTGCCAGCAGCCTAGGTAACACCCAGTACTTC	CASSLGNTQYF
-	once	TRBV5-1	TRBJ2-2	TGCGCCAGCAGCTTGGGCAGTTCGAACACCGGGGAGCTGTTTTTT	CASSLGSSNTGELFF
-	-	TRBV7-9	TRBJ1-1	TGTGCCAGCAGCTTGGGGTCGGCTGAAGCTTTCTTT	CASSLGSAEAFF
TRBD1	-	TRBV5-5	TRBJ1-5	TGTGCCAGCAGCACAACGACAGGGAGGGCCAATCAGCCCCAGCATTTT	CASSTTTGRANQPQHF
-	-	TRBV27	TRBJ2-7	TGTGCCAGCAGGACTTCTTCTAGCGGCTGGGGGCAGATCGGCTACGAGCAGTACTTC	CASRTSSSGWGQIGYEQYF
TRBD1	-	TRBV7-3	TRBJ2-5	TGTGCCAGCAGCCGACAGGGCGGCCAAGAGACCCAGTACTTC	CASSRQGGQETQYF
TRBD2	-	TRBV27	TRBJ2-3	TGTGCCAGCAGTCCGGGACTAGCGCCAGATACGCAGTATTTT	CASSPGLAPDTQYF
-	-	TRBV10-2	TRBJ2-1	TGCGCCAGCAGTGAGCTAGCACCTGAGCAGTTCTTC	CASSELAPEQFF
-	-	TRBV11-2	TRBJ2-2	TGTGCCAGTGGAAGGCGGGGGAACACCGGGGAGCTGTTTTTT	CASGRRGNTGELFF
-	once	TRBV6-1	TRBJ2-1	TGTGCCAGCAGATCGGACAGAAAAACCTACAATGAGCAGTTCTTC	CASRSDRKTYNEQFF
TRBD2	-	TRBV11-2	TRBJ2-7	TGTGCCAGCAGCCCGCCCCAGCGGGGGGCCTACGAGCAGTACTTC	CASSPPQRGAYEQYF
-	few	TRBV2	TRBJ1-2	TGTGCCAGCAGCCAGGACTATGGCTACACCTTC	CASSQDYGYTF
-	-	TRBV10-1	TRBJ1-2	TGCGCCAGCAGTGAGTCCACAGGTGGATATGGCTACACCTTC	CASSESTGGYGYTF
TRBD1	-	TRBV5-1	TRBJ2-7	TGCGCCAGCAGCCCGGGACAGGGGGGCCCTCTACGCGAGCAGTACTTC	CASSPGQGGPLREQYF
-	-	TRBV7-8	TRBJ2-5	TGTGCCAGCAGCTTAGGCAGCCAAGAGACCCAGTACTTC	CASSLGSQETQYF
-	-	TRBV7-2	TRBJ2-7	TGTGCCAGCAGCCGAACAGGCATTACATACGAGCAGTACTTC	CASSRTGITYEQYF
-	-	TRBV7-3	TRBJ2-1	TGTGCCAGCAGCCCCCTCGGTAACTCCTACAATGAGCAGTTCTTC	CASSPLGNSYNEQFF
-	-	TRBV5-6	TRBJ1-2	TGTGCCAGCAGCTTGAAGACGGGACCGAGTAACTATGGCTACACCTTC	CASSLKTGPSNYGYTF
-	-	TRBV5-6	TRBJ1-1	TGTGCCAGCAGCCCTGAAGGGATGACTGAAGCTTTCTTT	CASSPEGMTEAFF
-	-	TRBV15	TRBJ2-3	TGTGCCACCAGCAGAGAACTCGCGGGAACTCTGAGCACAGATACGCAGTATTTT	CATSRELAGTLSTDTQYF
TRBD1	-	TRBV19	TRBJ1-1	TGTGCCAGTAGTCCGGGACAGGGGGGGACTGAAGCTTTCTTT	CASSPGQGGTEAFF
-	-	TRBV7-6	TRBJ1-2	TGTGCCAGCACCCCCGTCGACACATCCTATGGCTACACCTTC	CASTPVDTSYGYTF
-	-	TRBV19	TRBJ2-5	TGTGCCAGTAGGGGACGGGCAGACGGTCGGGAGACCCAGTACTTC	CASRGRADGRETQYF
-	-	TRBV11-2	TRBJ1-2	TGTGCCAGCAGCTCCGGTAACTATGGCTACACCTTC	CASSSGNYGYTF
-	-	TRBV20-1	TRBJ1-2	TGCAGTGCCGTAACGGGGGATGGCTACACCTTC	CSAVTGDGYTF
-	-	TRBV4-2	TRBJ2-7	TGTGCCAGCAGCCAAGTTGGAGGGGTAACCTACGAGCAGTACTTC	CASSQVGGVTYEQYF
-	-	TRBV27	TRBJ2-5	TGTGCCTCCGGGGAGCCAGGGGAGACCCAGTACTTC	CASGEPGETQYF